The present T cell receptor beta chain was sequenced within a study of T cells in Graves' hyperthyroidism and ophthalmopathy. Each patient was aged 18 to 65 and had newly diagnosed hyperthyroidism of under 2 months' duration. Each diagnosis was grounded in clinical symptoms, serum thyroxine and TRAb, thyroid ultrasound, and orbital computed tomography. Each 10 ml fresh peripheral blood draw supplied the PBMCs. Amplification targeted TCR beta CDR3 regions from RNA transcripts. A set of HTBI primers served as the primers for a first-round RT-PCR of the TCR CDR3. TCRdb used MiXCR to reprocess the multiplex PCR reads, holding one entry per CDR3 protein. The data contain 130,000 to 150,000 distinct CDR3 sequences, less than 25% of them seen just once; the ten biggest clones take up over 60%. CDR1 and CDR2 (germline): SGDLS, YYNGEE. The V end lost 1 base, the J end lost 3 bases, and 16 bases lay between the germline ends. CDR3 length: 16 residues.

The origin of this receptor is a woman aged 45 to 65 with Graves' hyperthyroidism that later progressed to Graves' ophthalmopathy. Sequencing was performed on blood. The chain is built from TRBV9 and TRBJ1-2; D is possibly TRBD1 (6 bases). The CDR3 reads CASSVFDRSSHYGYTF. Here the CDR3 DNA reads TGTGCCAGCAGCGTATTCGACAGGTCTTCCCACTATGGCTACACCTTC.